This T cell receptor beta chain emerged from a study of cytomegalovirus exposure and HLA in healthy donors. Overall study: Within an early data release were about 85 million unique TCRs drawn from HLA-typed donors.

V dropped 4 bases and J dropped 6; count of bases not matched to a gene: 12. The CDR3 extends over 15 amino acids. Germline CDR1 and CDR2: GTSNPN and SVGIG (reference sequence). Study-wide results and limits: Researchers had no immune exposure information except CMV serostatus available.

The PCR used 60 Vbeta and 13 Jbeta primers. The assay was immunoSEQ multiplex PCR, and TCRdb's table has in-frame clones only and misses some. Seen in this sample are about 60,000 clones; the ten most common clones hold approximately 15%. Note on this clone: Antigen unknown.

The sequenced sample consisted of PBMCs. The chain uses TRBV30 and TRBJ1-2; 9 nucleotides agree with TRBD1. The source of this sequence is a boy aged 5 to 17 in good health and CMV-seronegative. Written as DNA, the CDR3 is TGTGCCTGGACTAAAGGGTTGGACAGGGGCCATGGCTACACCTTC. The encoded protein is CAWTKGLDRGHGYTF.